These 2 T cell receptor beta chains were all obtained from the same sample, sequenced in a study of OX40 agonist ivuxolimab in advanced cancers. Generated by immunoSEQ multiplex PCR, the TCRdb table keeps only in-frame clones and is missing some. Altogether 95,000 to 100,000 clones are present, about four fifths being singletons, with the ten largest covering more than 1.1%. Sequences were derived from CD4+ or CD8+ T cells sorted from blood, sampled in a trial of the OX40 agonist ivuxolimab. The receptors shown here come from an adult with an advanced solid tumor such as melanoma, head and neck, liver or kidney cancer.

The chain has TRBV10-2 and TRBJ2-7; TRBD1 or TRBD2 may be the D gene (5 bases each). The V gene lost 4 bases and the J gene lost 7 bases, with 26 bases spanning the gap. Germline CDR1 is WSHSY and CDR2 is SAAADI. The CDR3 consists of 17 residues. CDR3: CASSVLVGPVEVGEQYF. CDR3 bases: TGCGCCAGCAGTGTTTTGGTGGGACCGGTTGAAGTAGGGGAGCAGTACTTC.

Only one count was recorded for this clone. The chain joins TRBV7-6 to TRBJ1-2, with D tentatively TRBD1 (5 bases). This CDR3 region has 17 residues. V lost 5 bases and J 0 bases, leaving 19 bases between the germline ends. From germline, CDR1 is SGHVS and CDR2 FNYEAQ. The CDR3 region is CASSLQFSRGANYGYTF. CDR3 DNA: TGTGCCAGCAGCCTCCAGTTCTCCCGGGGGGCTAACTATGGCTACACCTTC. Supplemented by reference TRBV7-6 and TRBJ1-2, the full variable domain reads GAGVSQSPRYKVTKRGQDVALRCDPISGHVSLYWYRQALGQGPEFLTYFNYEAQQDKSGLPNDRFSAERPEGSISTLTIQRTEQRDSAMYRCASSLQFSRGANYGYTFGSGTRLTVV.